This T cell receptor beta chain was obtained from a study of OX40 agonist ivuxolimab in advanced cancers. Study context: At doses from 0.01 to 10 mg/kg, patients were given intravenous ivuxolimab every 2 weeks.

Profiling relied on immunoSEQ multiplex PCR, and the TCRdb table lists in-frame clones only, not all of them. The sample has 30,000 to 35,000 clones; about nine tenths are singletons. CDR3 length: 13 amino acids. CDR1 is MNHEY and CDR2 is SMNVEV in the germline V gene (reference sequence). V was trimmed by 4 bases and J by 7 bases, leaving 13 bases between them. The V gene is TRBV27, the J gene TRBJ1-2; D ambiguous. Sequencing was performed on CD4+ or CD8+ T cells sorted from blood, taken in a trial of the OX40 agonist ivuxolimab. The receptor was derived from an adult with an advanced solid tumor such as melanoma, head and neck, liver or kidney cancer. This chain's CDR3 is CASSSRSFAGYTF. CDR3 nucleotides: TGTGCCAGCAGTTCCCGGTCCTTCGCTGGCTACACCTTC.